Shown below are 9 T cell receptor beta chains from a single sample sequenced in a study of shared clonotypes between healthy human individuals. TCRdb's copy holds only in-frame clones and misses some; the assay was immunoSEQ multiplex PCR. The sample lists about 1 million clones, about 76% seen once, with approximately 1.5% in the top ten. The sequencing sample was made of memory CD4+ T cells sorted from blood. Subset specified: CD45RA-negative fraction. All receptors come from a man in his late teens or twenties in good health.

The chain recombines TRBV18 with TRBJ1-1; D is ambiguous. V lost 1 base, J lost 4 bases, and 7 bases lay in between. The CDR3 sequence is 13 residues long. Germline V CDR1 and CDR2: KGHSH, LQKENI. The CDR3 region is CASSPQGSTEAFF. CDR3 nucleotides: TGTGCCAGCTCACCACAGGGCAGCACTGAAGCTTTCTTT.

V gene TRBV28 combines with J gene TRBJ1-2, with D perhaps matching TRBD1 (5 bases). This CDR3 is 13 amino acids long. Germline V gives CDR1 MDHEN, CDR2 SYDVKM. Trimming took 5 bases from V and 3 from J, leaving 10 bases between them. The CDR3 here is CASSRGNDYGYTF. The CDR3 bases are TGTGCCAGCAGTAGGGGAAATGACTATGGCTACACCTTC.

The rearrangement links TRBV18 to TRBJ2-7; 8 bases map to TRBD1. This CDR3 has 14 amino acids. Germline assignment: CDR1 KGHSH and CDR2 LQKENI. After removal of 4 bases from V and 4 bases from J, the junction contained 6 bases not matched to a gene. In nucleotides, the CDR3 is TGTGCCAGCTCACATGGGACAGGCGGGTACGAGCAGTACTTC. It is translated as CASSHGTGGYEQYF.

The chain carries TRBV7-6 and TRBJ2-1; D is perhaps TRBD2 (5 bases). V was trimmed by 1 base and J by 9 bases, leaving 13 bases between them. The CDR3 loop spans 14 amino acids. The germline CDR1 and CDR2 sequences are SGHVS and FNYEAQ. CDR3 DNA: TGTGCCAGCAGCTTAGGGAGATGGGAGACTGAGCAGTTCTTC. This sequence encodes CASSLGRWETEQFF.

The chain couples TRBV30 to TRBJ1-1; D possibly corresponds to TRBD1 (5 bases). Germline lookup yields CDR1 GTSNPN and CDR2 SVGIG (reference sequence). The CDR3 extends over 17 amino acids. Trimming removed 3 bases at V and 0 bases at J, with 20 bases between. The CDR3: CAWRGQWAKGLNTEAFF. CDR3 in DNA: TGTGCCTGGAGGGGGCAGTGGGCGAAAGGTTTGAACACTGAAGCTTTCTTT.

V is TRBV27 and J is TRBJ2-5; D is possibly TRBD2 (6 bases). CDR3 length: 13 amino acids. CDR1 and CDR2 from the germline V gene are MNHEY and SMNVEV (reference sequence). V lost 7 bases, J lost 4 bases, and 13 bases lay in between. The CDR3 coding sequence is TGTGCCAGCAAGGCCCGGGGGACAGAGACCCAGTACTTC. Protein: CASKARGTETQYF.

CDR3 coding DNA: TGTGCCAGCTCAGACAGGGTTTTTCCCTACGAGCAGTACTTC. Translated, it gives CASSDRVFPYEQYF. The chain is built from TRBV18 and TRBJ2-7, with TRBD1 matching over 7 bases. Germline assignment: CDR1 KGHSH and CDR2 LQKENI. The junction had 6 bases not matched to a gene; V was cut back by 5 bases and J by 2 bases. This CDR3 has 14 residues.

The chain uses TRBV18 and TRBJ2-7; TRBD2 matches at 8 bases. Germline CDR1 KGHSH, CDR2 LQKENI. The CDR3 has 14 residues. With 3 bases clipped from V and 6 bases from J, the junction kept 7 bases outside the gene matches. CDR3 coding DNA: TGTGCCAGCTCACCCTCGGGACTAGTTACCGAGCAGTACTTC. This encodes CASSPSGLVTEQYF.

The chain has TRBV7-2 and TRBJ2-2; TRBD2 matches at 8 bases. This CDR3 region has 16 residues. Germline V lookup: CDR1 SGHTA, CDR2 FQGNSA. The trim removed 0 bases at V and 1 base at J, leaving 1 base unmatched. In DNA form, the CDR3 reads TGTGCCAGCAGCTTAGCGGCGGGGGGGAACACCGGGGAGCTGTTTTTT. The encoded protein is CASSLAAGGNTGELFF.